The 5 T cell receptor beta chains reported below all come from one sample, sequenced in a study of identical twins. Each CDR3 protein is one row after TCRdb ran MiXCR on the 5' RACE reads. The sample consists of approximately 260,000 distinct CDR3 sequences, around 8% of them appearing once. These records were also assigned to another study, of yellow fever vaccine responses in identical twins.

Sequencing was performed on CD8+ T cells sorted from blood. The receptor set was obtained from a woman younger than 35 in good health.

This clonotype was picked up a small number of times. The J gene is TRBJ2-7, the V gene TRBV4-3; TRBD1 matches 7 bases. The CDR3 has 15 amino acids. J gave up 2 bases and V 0 bases, and 4 bases lay outside the gene matches. The V gene's germline CDR1 is LGHNA and CDR2 YSLEER. This chain's CDR3 is CASSQDYRGAYEQYF. CDR3 coding DNA: TGCGCCAGCAGCCAAGATTACAGGGGAGCCTACGAGCAGTACTTC.

This clonotype appeared many times. V usage is TRBV5-1 and J usage is TRBJ2-5; no clear D. The length of the CDR3 is 16 residues. Germline assignment: CDR1 SGHRS and CDR2 YFSETQ. V lost 3 bases and J 1 base, leaving 16 bases between the germline ends. The CDR3, as DNA: TGCGCCAGCAGCTCGGCCCCGTTCTACCTCCAAGAGACCCAGTACTTC. Translating it yields CASSSAPFYLQETQYF.

The chain has TRBV4-3 and TRBJ2-3; either TRBD1 or TRBD2 may supply D (6 bases each). The germline V gene has CDR1 LGHNA and CDR2 YSLEER. V lost 4 bases to trimming and J lost 3 bases, with 17 bases between them. This CDR3 contains 16 residues. The CDR3 DNA sequence: TGCGCCAGCAGCCCCTGGCTGGAGGGGGGTACAGATACGCAGTATTTT. This sequence encodes CASSPWLEGGTDTQYF.

In this sample, this clonotype turned up many times. CDR3 coding DNA: TGCAGTGCCCCGGGGACTAGCGGGGGGGCCGGAGCCTACGAGCAGTACTTC. This sequence encodes CSAPGTSGGAGAYEQYF. This sequence joins TRBV20-1 and TRBJ2-7; TRBD2 agrees at 16 bases. The CDR3 length is 17 residues. In germline, CDR1 is DFQATT, CDR2 SNEGSKA (reference sequence). Trimming took 6 bases from V and 2 from J; bases not matched to a gene: 10.

The chain joins TRBV4-2 to TRBJ2-1, with 12 bases fitting TRBD1. Trimming cost V 2 bases and J 7 bases; bases outside gene matches: 21. CDR3 length: 21 residues. Germline V gene data show CDR1 as LGHNA and CDR2 as YNFKEQ. CDR3 bases: TGTGCCAGCAGCCAACTCGTAACCGGGACAGGGGGCAATATTGGGTTTAATGAGCAGTTCTTC. Translating it yields CASSQLVTGTGGNIGFNEQFF.